Below are 28 T cell receptor beta chains sequenced from a single sample in a study of CD8 T cells in Susac syndrome (dated by TCRdb to about 2019). Library prep was done by the immunoSEQ multiplex PCR assay. RNA was extracted using the RNeasy kit, and 0.5 to 1 microgram was reverse transcribed with random hexamers. TCRdb reanalyzed the raw reads on its own, using fastp at Q25 for trimming and MiXCR for clone calling, and kept in-frame beta chains. Rows matching on CDR3 protein sequence are summarized as one entry with the most common DNA and genes. In this sample the table shows some 170,000 distinct CDR3 sequences, about 95% of which occur a single time. Approximately 0.1% of the sample rests with the top ten. Sequencing was done on a sample of CD4+ T cells from PBMCs. All receptors come from a human donor in good health.

The chain couples TRBV27 to TRBJ2-4; no reliable D call. Trimming shortened V by 0 bases and J by 5 bases, and 11 bases separated the two germline ends. Germline CDR1 reads MNHEY; CDR2 reads SMNVEV (reference sequence). The CDR3 has 15 amino acids. CDR3 region: CASSLSILHQNIQYF. The CDR3 DNA reads TGTGCCAGCAGTTTATCGATACTACACCAAAACATTCAGTACTTC.

V usage is TRBV28 and J usage is TRBJ2-3; TRBD2 aligns across 8 bases. Germline CDR1 is MDHEN and CDR2 is SYDVKM. CDR3 length: 16 residues. After removal of 5 bases from V and 4 bases from J, the junction contained 11 bases not matched to a gene. The CDR3 sequence is CASSLPGLEVSDTQYF. The CDR3 nucleotides are TGTGCCAGCAGTCTACCGGGACTAGAGGTATCAGATACGCAGTATTTT.

V and J are TRBV12-3 or TRBV12-4 and TRBJ2-7; D may be TRBD1 or TRBD2 (5 bases each). V shed 5 bases and J shed 4 bases, with 15 bases lying between them. The CDR3 is 14 amino acids. CDR3 region: CASSLEGFGYEQYF. CDR3 DNA: TGTGCCAGCAGTCTCGAGGGGTTTGGGTACGAGCAGTACTTC.

The chain is built from TRBV3-1 and TRBJ1-1; D is undetermined. Trimming shortened V by 1 base and J by 1 base, and 7 bases separated the two germline ends. The CDR3 runs to 14 residues. Germline assignment: CDR1 LGHDT and CDR2 YNNKEL (reference sequence). The CDR3 here is CASSQVEGNTEAFF. In DNA, the CDR3 is TGTGCCAGCAGCCAAGTCGAGGGGAACACTGAAGCTTTCTTT.

This chain uses TRBV30 with TRBJ1-1; D remains ambiguous. The V end lost 4 bases, the J end lost 4 bases, and 10 bases lay between the germline ends. The length of the CDR3 is 12 residues. Per the germline V gene, CDR1 is GTSNPN and CDR2 is SVGIG (reference sequence). This chain's CDR3 is CAWTQKGTEAFF. The CDR3 nucleotides read TGTGCCTGGACCCAGAAGGGCACTGAAGCTTTCTTT.

The chain couples TRBV9 to TRBJ2-1; D unclear. From germline, CDR1 is SGDLS and CDR2 YYNGEE. This CDR3 is 15 amino acids long. The V end was cut by 0 bases, the J end by 4 bases, with 11 bases between. CDR3 DNA sequence: TGTGCCAGCAGCGTAGCGATTGGGGTTTACAATGAGCAGTTCTTC. Amino acids: CASSVAIGVYNEQFF.

This chain connects TRBV21-1 to TRBJ1-5; TRBD1, the D gene given by the table, was not confirmed from the DNA. TRBV21-1 is classified as a pseudogene. The CDR3 is made up of 15 amino acids. The CDR3 sequence is CASSNYRVDNQPQHF. CDR3 in DNA: TGTGCCAGCAGCAATTACAGGGTTGATAATCAGCCCCAGCATTTT.

The chain combines TRBV20-1 with TRBJ2-7, with 10 positions matching TRBD2. V gave up 3 bases and J gave up 3 bases; unmatched junction bases: 5. Germline CDR1 is DFQATT and CDR2 is SNEGSKA (reference sequence). The CDR3 spans 14 residues. DNA for the CDR3: TGCAGTGCTAGTTCGTCTAGCGGGAGCTACGAGCAGTACTTC. Encoded protein: CSASSSSGSYEQYF.

V is TRBV2 and J is TRBJ2-7, with D tentatively TRBD1 (5 bases). Per germline, CDR1 SNHLY and CDR2 FYNNEI. V lost 7 bases, J lost 6 bases, and 16 bases lay in between. The CDR3 is 13 amino acids. The CDR3 loop reads CASTQGLGAEQYF. The CDR3 bases are TGTGCCAGCACCCAGGGCTTAGGTGCCGAGCAGTACTTC.

The chain links TRBV28 to TRBJ1-2; 7 bases fit TRBD1. Germline trimming cut 4 bases from V and 2 bases from J; bases unmatched to any gene: 4. CDR3 length: 14 amino acids. CDR1 and CDR2 from the germline V gene are MDHEN and SYDVKM. CDR3 amino acids: CASSYGQANYGYTF. CDR3 bases: TGTGCCAGCAGTTACGGACAGGCCAACTATGGCTACACCTTC.

The chain couples TRBV20-1 to TRBJ2-5, with TRBD1 matching over 8 bases. The V and J ends lost 3 bases and 4 bases, in that order; junction bases with no gene match: 10. Looked up from germline, CDR1 is DFQATT and CDR2 is SNEGSKA (reference sequence). The CDR3 spans 15 residues. CDR3 bases: TGCAGTGCTAGGGGCTGGGCAGGGGGCGGAGAGACCCAGTACTTC. It specifies CSARGWAGGGETQYF.

The V gene is TRBV27, the J gene TRBJ2-3, with 9 positions matching TRBD1. This CDR3 contains 14 residues. V gave up 4 bases and J gave up 4 bases; unmatched junction bases: 3. The germline V gene encodes CDR1 MNHEY and CDR2 SMNVEV (reference sequence). CDR3 amino acids: CASSSGTGPDTQYF. The DNA for the CDR3 is TGTGCCAGCAGTTCCGGGACAGGGCCAGATACGCAGTATTTT.

The gene calls are TRBV27 and TRBJ1-1; possible D gene TRBD1, 6 bases. Deletions cut 5 bases from V and 7 bases from J, with 11 bases between. CDR1 is MNHEY and CDR2 is SMNVEV in the germline V gene (reference sequence). The CDR3 contains 12 residues. CDR3 residues: CASSQGGIEAFF. The CDR3 DNA reads as TGTGCCAGCAGTCAAGGGGGAATTGAAGCTTTCTTT.

The chain combines TRBV7-2 with TRBJ2-3; 7 bases are a match to TRBD2. The length of the CDR3 is 15 residues. Looked up from germline, CDR1 is SGHTA and CDR2 is FQGNSA. V was pared by 5 bases and J by 2 bases, with 7 bases of the junction left unmatched. The CDR3 reads CASSRPSGDTDTQYF. The CDR3 bases are TGTGCCAGCAGCCGACCTAGCGGCGACACAGATACGCAGTATTTT.

In its sample, this clonotype was seen a few times. The chain uses TRBV9 and TRBJ2-2; D gene ambiguous. In germline, CDR1 is SGDLS, CDR2 YYNGEE. This CDR3 has 13 residues. V gave up 0 bases and J gave up 1 base, with 1 base separating them. This CDR3 is CASSVGNTGELFF. The CDR3 bases are TGTGCCAGCAGCGTAGGGAACACCGGGGAGCTGTTTTTT.

This chain links TRBV18 with TRBJ2-1; TRBD1 agrees at 8 bases. This CDR3 comprises 14 residues. V dropped 4 bases and J dropped 6; count of bases not matched to a gene: 5. Germline lookup yields CDR1 KGHSH and CDR2 LQKENI. CDR3 sequence reads: CASSLSRGRNEQFF. For the CDR3, the DNA is TGTGCCAGCTCACTATCCAGGGGGCGCAATGAGCAGTTCTTC.

V and J are TRBV28 and TRBJ2-7; D is undetermined. The CDR3 spans 12 residues. Looked up from germline, CDR1 is MDHEN and CDR2 is SYDVKM. V lost 10 bases to trimming and J lost 9 bases, with 19 bases between them. In DNA form, the CDR3 reads TGTGCCACCCGGGTAGGGCTTCTTGGGCAGTACTTC. Residues: CATRVGLLGQYF.

The gene calls are TRBV6-2 or TRBV6-3 and TRBJ2-5; D is uncertain. The CDR3 sequence is 12 residues long. Trimming took 2 bases from V and 2 from J, leaving 3 bases between them. CDR1 and CDR2 (germline): MNHEY, SVGEGT. The CDR3 sequence is CASSYGQETQYF. CDR3 DNA sequence: TGTGCCAGCAGTTACGGTCAAGAGACCCAGTACTTC.

This clonotype occurred once. The gene calls are TRBV7-2 and TRBJ2-6, with a tentative D call TRBD1 (6 bases). Deletions cut 0 bases from V and 4 bases from J, with 16 bases between. The CDR3 length is 18 residues. Per the germline V gene, CDR1 is SGHTA and CDR2 is FQGNSA. The CDR3 DNA sequence: TGTGCCAGCAGCTTAGCAGGGGGAGCGGCGCGCGGGGCCAACGTCCTGACTTTC. Protein: CASSLAGGAARGANVLTF.

The chain links TRBV4-3 to TRBJ2-1; 10 bases are a match to TRBD2. Germline V CDR1 and CDR2: LGHNA, YSLEER. This CDR3 has 16 residues. Trimming at V came to 4 bases and at J to 6 bases, leaving 9 bases not matched to a gene. This CDR3 reads CASSRVAGGLVNEQFF. CDR3 nucleotides: TGCGCCAGCAGCCGAGTAGCGGGAGGTCTGGTCAATGAGCAGTTCTTC.

As concerns this clonotype: A read error may produce the germline difference seen at one junction end. The V and J genes are TRBV18 and TRBJ2-7; TRBD1 aligns across 7 bases. Germline V gene lookup returns CDR1 KGHSH and CDR2 LQKENI. The CDR3 sequence is 13 residues long. The CDR3 reads CASSPPPGTVAHF. In DNA form, the CDR3 reads TGTGCCAGCTCACCACCACCCGGGACAGTGGCTCACTTC.

The rearrangement joins TRBV29-1 to TRBJ2-1; D uncertain. Germline lookup yields CDR1 SQVTM and CDR2 ANQGSEA. V was clipped by 5 bases and J by 7 bases, with 12 bases between them. The CDR3 spans 12 residues. CDR3 sequence (DNA): TGCAGCGTTACCCAATTGGGGAATGAGCAGTTCTTC. Protein product: CSVTQLGNEQFF.

The rearrangement joins TRBV15 to TRBJ2-5, with 7 bases matching TRBD2. The CDR3 spans 15 residues. The V gene end was trimmed by 0 bases and the J gene end by 0 bases; junction bases not matched to a gene: 1. CDR1 and CDR2 from the germline V gene are LNHNV and YYDKDF (reference sequence). The CDR3 protein is CATSRDLADQETQYF. CDR3 sequence (DNA): TGTGCCACCAGCAGAGATCTAGCGGACCAAGAGACCCAGTACTTC.

The rearrangement links TRBV5-6 to TRBJ2-7, with 10 bases identical to TRBD2. Germline loops: CDR1 SGHDT, CDR2 YYEEEE. The ends lost 4 bases at V and 7 bases at J; junction bases unmatched: 5. The CDR3 is 13 amino acids. In DNA, the CDR3 is TGTGCCAGCAGCCGACGACTAGCGGGTGAGCAGTACTTC. This gives the protein CASSRRLAGEQYF.

The count of this clonotype is one. This chain links TRBV29-1 with TRBJ2-1; maybe TRBD2 (6 bases). Germline V gives CDR1 SQVTM, CDR2 ANQGSEA. Trimming removed 6 bases from V and 7 bases from J, with 16 bases in between. This CDR3 spans 13 amino acids. The CDR3, as DNA: TGCAGCGTGCTCGGGGGACCCTCTAATGAGCAGTTCTTC. This translates into CSVLGGPSNEQFF.

V is TRBV24-1 and J is TRBJ2-1; weak D call: TRBD2 (6 bases). Germline CDR1 and CDR2: KGHDR and SFDVKD. V was shortened by 8 bases and J by 1 base, with 8 bases between the two germline ends. The CDR3 has 13 residues. The CDR3 nucleotides are TGTGCCACCACCGGGAGTTCCTACAATGAGCAGTTCTTC. Residues: CATTGSSYNEQFF.

The chain recombines TRBV20-1 with TRBJ2-7; no firm D call. The V and J ends lost 4 bases and 7 bases respectively, with 17 bases between them. CDR3 length: 13 amino acids. Germline V gives CDR1 DFQATT, CDR2 SNEGSKA (reference sequence). CDR3 coding DNA: TGCAGTGCTACGCCCCGCGAGATATGGGAGCAGTACTTC. It encodes CSATPREIWEQYF.

The chain couples TRBV30 to TRBJ2-5, with D perhaps TRBD1 or TRBD2 (6 bases each). Per germline, CDR1 GTSNPN and CDR2 SVGIG (reference sequence). V was shortened by 2 bases and J by 4 bases, with 11 bases between the two germline ends. The CDR3 loop spans 13 amino acids. The CDR3 spells CAWSPGARETQYF. CDR3 DNA: TGTGCCTGGAGTCCGGGGGCGCGAGAGACCCAGTACTTC.